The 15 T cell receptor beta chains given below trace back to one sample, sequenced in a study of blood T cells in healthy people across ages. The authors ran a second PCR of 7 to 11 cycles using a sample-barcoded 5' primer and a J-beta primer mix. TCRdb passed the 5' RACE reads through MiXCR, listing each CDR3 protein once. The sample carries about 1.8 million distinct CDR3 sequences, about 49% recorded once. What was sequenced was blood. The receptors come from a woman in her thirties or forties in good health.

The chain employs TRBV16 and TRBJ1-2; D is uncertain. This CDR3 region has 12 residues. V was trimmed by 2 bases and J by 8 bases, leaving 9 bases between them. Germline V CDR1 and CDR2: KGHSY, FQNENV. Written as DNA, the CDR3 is TGTGCCAGCAGCCAAATGTTGGGCGGCTACACCTTC. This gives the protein CASSQMLGGYTF.

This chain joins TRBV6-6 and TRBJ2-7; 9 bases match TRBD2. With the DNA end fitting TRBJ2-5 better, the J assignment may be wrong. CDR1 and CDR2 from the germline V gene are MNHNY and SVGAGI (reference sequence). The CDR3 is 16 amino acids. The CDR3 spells CASSFQIAGERETQYF. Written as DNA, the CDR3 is TGTGCCAGCAGTTTTCAGATAGCGGGGGAACGAGAGACCCAGTACTTC.

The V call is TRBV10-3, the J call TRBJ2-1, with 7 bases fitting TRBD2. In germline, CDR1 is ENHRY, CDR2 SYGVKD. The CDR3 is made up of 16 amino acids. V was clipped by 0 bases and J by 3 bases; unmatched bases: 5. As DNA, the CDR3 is TGTGCCATCAGTGAGTCGGCCAGCGGGAACTACAATGAGCAGTTCTTC. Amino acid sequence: CAISESASGNYNEQFF.

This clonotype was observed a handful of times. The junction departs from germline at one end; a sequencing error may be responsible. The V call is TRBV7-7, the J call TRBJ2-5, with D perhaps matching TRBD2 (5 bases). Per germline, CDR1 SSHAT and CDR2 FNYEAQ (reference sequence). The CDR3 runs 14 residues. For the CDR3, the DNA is TGTGCTAGCAGCTTCTCGGCTTCGGGGGAGACCCAGTACTTC. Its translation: CASSFSASGETQYF.

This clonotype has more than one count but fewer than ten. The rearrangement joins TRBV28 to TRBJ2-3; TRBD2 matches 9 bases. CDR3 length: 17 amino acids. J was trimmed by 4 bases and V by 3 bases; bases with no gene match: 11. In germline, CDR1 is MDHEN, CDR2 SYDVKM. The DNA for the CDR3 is TGTGCCAGCAGTTTTTTAAGCGGGGGGCTTCTTTCAGATACGCAGTATTTT. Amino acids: CASSFLSGGLLSDTQYF. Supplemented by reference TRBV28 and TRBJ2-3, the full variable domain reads DVKVTQSSRYLVKRTGEKVFLECVQDMDHENMFWYRQDPGLGLRLIYFSYDVKMKEKGDIPEGYSVSREKKERFSLILESASTNQTSMYLCASSFLSGGLLSDTQYFGPGTRLTVL.

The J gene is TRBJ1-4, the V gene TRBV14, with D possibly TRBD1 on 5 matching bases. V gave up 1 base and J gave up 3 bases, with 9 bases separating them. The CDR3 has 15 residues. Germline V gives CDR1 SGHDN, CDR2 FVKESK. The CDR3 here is CASSQGGASNEKLFF. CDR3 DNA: TGTGCCAGCAGCCAAGGCGGGGCATCTAATGAAAAACTGTTTTTT.

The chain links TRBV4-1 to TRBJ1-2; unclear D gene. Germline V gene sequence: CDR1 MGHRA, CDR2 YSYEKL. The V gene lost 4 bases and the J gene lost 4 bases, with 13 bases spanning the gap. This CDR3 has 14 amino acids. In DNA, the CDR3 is TGCGCCAGCAGCCCACCAGCTGCTACCTATGGCTACACCTTC. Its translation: CASSPPAATYGYTF.

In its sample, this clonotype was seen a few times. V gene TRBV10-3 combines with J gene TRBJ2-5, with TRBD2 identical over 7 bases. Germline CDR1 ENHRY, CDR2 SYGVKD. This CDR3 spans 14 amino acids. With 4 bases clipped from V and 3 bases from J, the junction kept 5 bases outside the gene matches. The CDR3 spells CAISGGEGEETQYF. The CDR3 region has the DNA TGTGCCATCAGTGGGGGGGAGGGAGAAGAGACCCAGTACTTC.

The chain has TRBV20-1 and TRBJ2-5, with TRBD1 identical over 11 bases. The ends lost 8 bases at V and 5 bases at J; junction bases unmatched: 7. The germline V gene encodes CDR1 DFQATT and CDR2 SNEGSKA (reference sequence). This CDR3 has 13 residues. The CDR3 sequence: CSTQDRGLETQYF. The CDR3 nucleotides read TGCAGTACTCAGGACAGGGGGCTGGAGACCCAGTACTTC.

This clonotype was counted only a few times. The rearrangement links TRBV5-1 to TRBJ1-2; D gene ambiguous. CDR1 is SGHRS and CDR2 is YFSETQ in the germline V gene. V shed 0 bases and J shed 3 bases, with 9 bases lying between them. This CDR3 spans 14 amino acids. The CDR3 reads CASSLDGRDYGYTF. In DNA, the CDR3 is TGCGCCAGCAGCTTGGACGGACGGGACTATGGCTACACCTTC.

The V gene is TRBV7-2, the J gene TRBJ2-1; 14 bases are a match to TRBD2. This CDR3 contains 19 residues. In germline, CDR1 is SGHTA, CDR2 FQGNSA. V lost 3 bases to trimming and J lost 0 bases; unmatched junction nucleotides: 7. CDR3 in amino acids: CASSFPGLAGAHSYNEQFF. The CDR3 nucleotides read TGTGCCAGCAGCTTTCCGGGACTAGCGGGGGCTCACTCCTACAATGAGCAGTTCTTC.

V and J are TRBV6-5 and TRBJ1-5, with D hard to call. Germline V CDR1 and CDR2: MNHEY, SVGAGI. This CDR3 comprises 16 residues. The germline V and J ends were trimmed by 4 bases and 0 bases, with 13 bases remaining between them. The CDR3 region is CASSSQPGLSNQPQHF. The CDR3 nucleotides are TGTGCCAGCAGTTCCCAGCCGGGCCTTAGCAATCAGCCCCAGCATTTT.

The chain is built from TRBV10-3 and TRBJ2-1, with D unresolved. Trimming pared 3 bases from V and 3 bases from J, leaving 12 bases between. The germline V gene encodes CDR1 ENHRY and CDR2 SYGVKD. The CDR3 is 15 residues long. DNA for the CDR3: TGTGCCATCAGTGATCTAGGGTCTTTCTACAATGAGCAGTTCTTC. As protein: CAISDLGSFYNEQFF.

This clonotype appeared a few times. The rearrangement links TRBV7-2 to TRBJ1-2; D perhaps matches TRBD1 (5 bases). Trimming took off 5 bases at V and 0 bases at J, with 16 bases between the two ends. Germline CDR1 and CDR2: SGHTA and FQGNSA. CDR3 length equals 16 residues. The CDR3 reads CASSLEQGVPNYGYTF. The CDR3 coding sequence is TGTGCCAGCAGCCTGGAACAAGGGGTCCCTAACTATGGCTACACCTTC. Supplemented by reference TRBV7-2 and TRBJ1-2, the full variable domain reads GAGVSQSPSNKVTEKGKDVELRCDPISGHTALYWYRQSLGQGLEFLIYFQGNSAPDKSGLPSDRFSAERTGGSVSTLTIQRTQQEDSAVYLCASSLEQGVPNYGYTFGSGTRLTVV.

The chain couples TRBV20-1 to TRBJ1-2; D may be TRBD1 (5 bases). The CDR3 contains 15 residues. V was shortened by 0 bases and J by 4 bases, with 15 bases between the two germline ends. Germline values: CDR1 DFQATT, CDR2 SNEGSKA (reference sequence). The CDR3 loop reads CSARDLPGRSYGYTF. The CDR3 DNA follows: TGCAGTGCTAGAGATCTACCGGGGCGAAGCTATGGCTACACCTTC.